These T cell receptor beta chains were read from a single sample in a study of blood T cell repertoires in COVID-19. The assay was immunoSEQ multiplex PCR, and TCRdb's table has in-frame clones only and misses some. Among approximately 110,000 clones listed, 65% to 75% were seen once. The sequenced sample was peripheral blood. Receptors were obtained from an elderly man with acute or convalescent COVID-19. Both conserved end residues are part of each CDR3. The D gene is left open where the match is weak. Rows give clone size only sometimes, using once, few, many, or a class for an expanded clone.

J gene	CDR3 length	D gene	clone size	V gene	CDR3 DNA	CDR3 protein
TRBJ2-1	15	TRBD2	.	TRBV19	TGTGCCAGTCTCAGGGCGGGGGGCGCGTACAATGAGCAGTTCTTC	CASLRAGGAYNEQFF
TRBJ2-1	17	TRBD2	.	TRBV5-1	TGCGCCAGCAGCTTAGGCCCCACTAGCGGGAGGGATAATGAGCAGTTCTTC	CASSLGPTSGRDNEQFF
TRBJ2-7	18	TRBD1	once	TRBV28	TGTGCCAGCAGCACAGTGATACTCCGGGACAGGGAAATCCACGAGCAGTACTTC	CASSTVILRDREIHEQYF
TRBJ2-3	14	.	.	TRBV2	TGTGCCAGCAGGGGGGACTCCTTCACAGATACGCAGTATTTT	CASRGDSFTDTQYF
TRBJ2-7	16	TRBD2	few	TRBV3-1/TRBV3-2	TGTGCCAGCAGCCAAGGAGCGGGATACAGTAGGGACGAGCAGTACTTC	CASSQGAGYSRDEQYF
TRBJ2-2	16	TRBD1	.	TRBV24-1	TGTGCCACCAGTGACCCGGACAGGGGAGGCACCGGGGAGCTGTTTTTT	CATSDPDRGGTGELFF
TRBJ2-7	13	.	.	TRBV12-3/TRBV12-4	TGTGCCAGCAGTTCGTCCCCTTACTACGAGCAGTACTTC	CASSSSPYYEQYF
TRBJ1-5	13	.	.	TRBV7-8	TGTGCCAGCAGCTTATGGGGGGATCAGCCCCAGCATTTT	CASSLWGDQPQHF
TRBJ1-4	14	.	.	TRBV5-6	TGTGCCAGCAGCTTGCAGGGGATTAATGAAAAACTGTTTTTT	CASSLQGINEKLFF
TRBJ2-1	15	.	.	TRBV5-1	TGCGCCAGCAGCTTGGATTACCAGGGCTACAATGAGCAGTTCTTC	CASSLDYQGYNEQFF
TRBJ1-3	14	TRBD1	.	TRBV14	TGTGCCAGCAGCCAAACAGGGGCTGGAAACACCATATATTTT	CASSQTGAGNTIYF
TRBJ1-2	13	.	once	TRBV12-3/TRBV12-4	TGTGCCAGCAGTTTTGGCTTCAACGAAGGCTACACCTTC	CASSFGFNEGYTF
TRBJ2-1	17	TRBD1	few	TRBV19	TGTGCCAGTAGTAAAAGCCCGGGACAGGGGGCCGACAATGAGCAGTTCTTC	CASSKSPGQGADNEQFF
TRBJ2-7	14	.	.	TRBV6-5	TGTGCCAGCACTTCAGACAGGATCTCCTACGAGCAGTACTTC	CASTSDRISYEQYF
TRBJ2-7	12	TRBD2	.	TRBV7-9	TGTGCCAGCAGCCCCGGGGGACTAGCGGTGCACTTC	CASSPGGLAVHF
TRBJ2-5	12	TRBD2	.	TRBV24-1	TGTGCCACCAGTGCGGGGGGAGAGACCCAGTACTTC	CATSAGGETQYF
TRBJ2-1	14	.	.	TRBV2	TGTGCCAGCAGTGAACGGAGGGCCCCAAGTGAGCAGTTCTTC	CASSERRAPSEQFF
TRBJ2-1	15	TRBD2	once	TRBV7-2	TGTGCCAGCAGCTTGCTAGCGGGAGCCCCCAATGAGCAGTTCTTC	CASSLLAGAPNEQFF
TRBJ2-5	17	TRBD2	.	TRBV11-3	TGTGCCAGCAGCTCAGGGACTAGCGGGAGGGCCAGTGAGACCCAGTACTTC	CASSSGTSGRASETQYF
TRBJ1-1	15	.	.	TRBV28	TGTGCCAGCAGTTTACACTTGACAGAGCACACTGAAGCTTTCTTT	CASSLHLTEHTEAFF
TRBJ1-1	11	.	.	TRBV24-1	TGTGCCACCAGTGGCTGGAGACCGGGTGCCTTT	CATSGWRPGAF
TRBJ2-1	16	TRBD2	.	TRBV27	TGTGCCAGCAGCTACTTTAGCGGGAGGGCCATCAATGAGCAGTTCTTC	CASSYFSGRAINEQFF
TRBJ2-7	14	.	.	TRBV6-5	TGTGCCAGTAAAGCGGTTAGTTTAACCTACGAGCAGTACTTC	CASKAVSLTYEQYF
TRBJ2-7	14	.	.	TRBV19	TGTGCCAGTAGTATTGCAGGGGCGGTAAACGAGCAGTACTTC	CASSIAGAVNEQYF
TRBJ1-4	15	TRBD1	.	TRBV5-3	TGTGCCAGAAGCTTGGTGACAGGGATCGACGAAAAACTGTTTTTT	CARSLVTGIDEKLFF
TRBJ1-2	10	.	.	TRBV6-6	TGTGCCGCGGCACTCTATGGCTACACCTTC	CAAALYGYTF
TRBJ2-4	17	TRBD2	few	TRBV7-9	TGTGCCAGCAGCTTAGGGACTAGCGGGAGATCTCAAAACATTCAGTACTTC	CASSLGTSGRSQNIQYF
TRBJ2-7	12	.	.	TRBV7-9	TGTGCCAGCGCCATCCGGGAGTACGAGCAGTACTTC	CASAIREYEQYF
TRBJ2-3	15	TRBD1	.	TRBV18	TGTGCCAGCTCACCAGTTGGACAGGGCACAGATACGCAGTATTTT	CASSPVGQGTDTQYF
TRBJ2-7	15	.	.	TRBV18	TGTGCCAGCTCACCGGGACACCTGGGGATATACGAGCAGTACTTC	CASSPGHLGIYEQYF
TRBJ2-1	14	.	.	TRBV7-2	TGTGCCAGCAGCTTCGAACAGGGTGGCAATGAGCAGTTCTTC	CASSFEQGGNEQFF
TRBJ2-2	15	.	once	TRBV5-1	TGCGCCAGCAGCTTTAGAGGAAGCGATACCGGGGAGCTGTTTTTT	CASSFRGSDTGELFF
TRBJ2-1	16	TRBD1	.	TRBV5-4	TGTGCCAGCAGCCGTGTTATAGGACAGGGTGGGAATGAGCAGTTCTTC	CASSRVIGQGGNEQFF
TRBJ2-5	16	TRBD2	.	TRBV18	TGTGCCAGCTCACAGCCGGGACTAGCGGGAGGAGAGACCCAGTACTTC	CASSQPGLAGGETQYF
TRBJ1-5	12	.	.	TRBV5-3	TGTGCCCCCCTTGGAGGCAATCAGCCCCAGCATTTT	CAPLGGNQPQHF
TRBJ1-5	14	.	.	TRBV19	TGTGCCAGCTCCGGGGGGAGTGGCAATCAGCCCCAGCATTTT	CASSGGSGNQPQHF
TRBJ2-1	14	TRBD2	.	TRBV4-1	TGCGCCAGCAGCGAATTCACCCGGGGGGGTGAGCAGTTCTTC	CASSEFTRGGEQFF
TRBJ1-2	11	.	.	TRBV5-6	TGTGCCAGCAGCTTGAGGCAGCGGTGGACCTTC	CASSLRQRWTF
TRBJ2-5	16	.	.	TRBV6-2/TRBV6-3	TGTGCCAGCAGCCCACCCTCCCCACAGGGCCGGGAGACCCAGTACTTC	CASSPPSPQGRETQYF
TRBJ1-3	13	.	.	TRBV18	TGTGCCAGCTCACCCTCGGGGGGAAACACCATATATTTT	CASSPSGGNTIYF
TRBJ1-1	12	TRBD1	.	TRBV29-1	TGCAGCTCGGGACAGACGAACACTGAAGCTTTCTTT	CSSGQTNTEAFF
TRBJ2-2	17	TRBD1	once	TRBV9	TGTGCCAGCAGCGCCCCTAGGGACAGCCCAAACACCGGGGAGCTGTTTTTT	CASSAPRDSPNTGELFF
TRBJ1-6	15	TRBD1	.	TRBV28	TGTGCCAGCAGTGGGCGGGACAGGGCGAATTCACCCCTCCACTTT	CASSGRDRANSPLHF
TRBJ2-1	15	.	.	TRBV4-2	TGTGCCAGCAGCCAAGAAATGGAGCCAATTGGTGAGCAGTTCTTC	CASSQEMEPIGEQFF
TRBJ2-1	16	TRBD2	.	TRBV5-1	TGCGCCAGCAGCCCAGGGACTAGCGGAATTTACAATGAGCAGTTCTTC	CASSPGTSGIYNEQFF
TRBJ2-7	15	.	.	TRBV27	TGTGCCAGCAGTTTATCCTGGCAGGCGAGCTACGAGCAGTACTTC	CASSLSWQASYEQYF
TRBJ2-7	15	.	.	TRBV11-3	TGTGCCAGCAGCTTAGAGGGGGGAAACTCCTACGAGCAGTACTTC	CASSLEGGNSYEQYF
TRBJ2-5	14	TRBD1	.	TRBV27	TGTGCCAGCGGATGGGACAGGGGCACCGAGACCCAGTACTTC	CASGWDRGTETQYF
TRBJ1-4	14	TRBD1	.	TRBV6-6	TGTGCCAGCACCCCGGGACAGGCTAATGAAAAACTGTTTTTT	CASTPGQANEKLFF
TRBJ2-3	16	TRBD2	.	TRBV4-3	TGCGCCAGCAGCCTGGCGTGGACTAGCGGCACAGATACGCAGTATTTT	CASSLAWTSGTDTQYF
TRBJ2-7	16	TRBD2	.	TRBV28	TGTGCCAGCAGTCTCGATGGGACGGCAAGCGGGAGCGAGCAGTACTTC	CASSLDGTASGSEQYF
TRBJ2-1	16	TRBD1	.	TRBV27	TGTGCCAGCAGCTCTAGAACAGGGGGCACCTACAATGAGCAGTTCTTC	CASSSRTGGTYNEQFF
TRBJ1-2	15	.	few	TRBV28	TGTGCCAGCAGTTTAACCCAGACAGCTAACTATGGCTACACCTTC	CASSLTQTANYGYTF
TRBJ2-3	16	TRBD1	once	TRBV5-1	TGCGCCAGCAGCTTGGGGAGTACAGGGGGAACAGATACGCAGTATTTT	CASSLGSTGGTDTQYF
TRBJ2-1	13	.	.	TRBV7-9	TGTGCCAGCAGCCCCCAGACTAGGGAGGAGCAGTTCTTC	CASSPQTREEQFF